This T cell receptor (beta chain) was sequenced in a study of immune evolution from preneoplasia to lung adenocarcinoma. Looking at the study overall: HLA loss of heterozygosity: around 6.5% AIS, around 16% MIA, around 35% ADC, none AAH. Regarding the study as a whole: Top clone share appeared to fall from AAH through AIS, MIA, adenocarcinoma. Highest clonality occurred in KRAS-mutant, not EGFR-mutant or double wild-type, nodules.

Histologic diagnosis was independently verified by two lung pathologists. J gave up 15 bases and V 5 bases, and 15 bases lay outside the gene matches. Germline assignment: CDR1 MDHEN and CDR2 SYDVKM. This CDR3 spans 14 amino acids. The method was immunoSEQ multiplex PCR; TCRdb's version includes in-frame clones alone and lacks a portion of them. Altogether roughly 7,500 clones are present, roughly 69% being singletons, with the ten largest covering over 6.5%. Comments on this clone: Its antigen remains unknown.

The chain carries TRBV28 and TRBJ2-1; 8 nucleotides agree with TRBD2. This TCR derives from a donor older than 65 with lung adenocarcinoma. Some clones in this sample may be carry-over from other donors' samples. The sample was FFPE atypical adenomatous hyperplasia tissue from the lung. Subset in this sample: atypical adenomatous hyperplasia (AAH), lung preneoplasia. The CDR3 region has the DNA TGTGCCAGCAGTCCCCTTTCCGGCTGGCGGGAGGCGTTCTTC. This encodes CASSPLSGWREAFF.